This T cell receptor (beta chain) was captured by sequencing in a study of chemoradiotherapy in HPV16-positive cancers (dated by TCRdb to the early 2020s). Background on the whole study: Candidate HPV-specific T-cell clones and common TCR motifs were defined by functional T-cell assays performed on cells from two HPV16-positive patients. The study asked whether T-cell immunity to the HPV oncoproteins E6 and E7 changes during chemoradiotherapy and whether this immunity affects survival. The candidate HPV-specific TCRs and motifs were subsequently tracked in TCR repertoires obtained from roughly 90 patients with HPV-related cancers.

Regarding this clone: The antigen this receptor binds is unknown. Base qualities are not provided; no much larger clone lies one nucleotide away.

CDR1 is given as SEHNR and CDR2 as FQNEAQ, both from the germline V gene (reference sequence). The CDR3 sequence holds 17 residues, the cysteine and phenylalanine included. This entry keeps only the CDR3 DNA: 51 bases, framed from base 1. The V end loses 3 bases and the J end loses 0 bases, and a stretch of 12 bases separates them. General study outcomes and caveats: Only a couple of HPV16-positive patients were used to derive the functional definition of HPV-specific T cells, and the survival association was reported for HPV16-positive patients. Expansion of candidate HPV-specific clones and E7-related TCR motifs was observed in the tumor microenvironment during treatment, whereas no such expansion was observed for non-HPV-specific T cells. Among HPV16-positive patients, expansion of HPV-responsive T cells during chemoradiotherapy was associated with better recurrence-free survival.

Repertoires were sampled repeatedly over the course of chemoradiotherapy so that clonal expansion in the tumor microenvironment could be followed. The method was the immunoSEQ multiplex PCR assay. The clones in this table, taken by TCRdb from immuneACCESS, are in-frame only. Not every clone is retained; where verified, under half of the shortfall comes from an unresolved V gene, and the cause of the rest is unknown. Counted in this sample were about 30,000 clones; about four fifths of them appeared once. The ten largest make up approximately 5.5% of the sample. The chain is assembled from TRBV7-9 and TRBJ2-6; D gene: possibly TRBD2, on 5 matching bases. The specimen was blood, collected from a patient who underwent chemoradiotherapy. This clonotype was obtained from a human donor with HPV-associated anogenital cancer. The nucleotides read TGTGCCAGCAGCTTCGTGGTCGGGAACTCTGGGGCCAACGTCCTGACTTTC. Translated, this gives CASSFVVGNSGANVLTF.